One and the same sample provided the 9 T cell receptor beta chains below, sequenced in a study of T-cell reconstitution after alpha-beta-depleted transplantation in children. Unique molecular identifiers tagged the TCRbeta library. TCRdb recomputed calls from the PCR reads with MiXCR, one row per CDR3 protein. The sample records about 980,000 distinct CDR3 sequences, 25% to 35% being singletons. The sample here was PBMCs, mostly from graft donor cells, taken 360 days after TCRalphabeta/CD19-depleted stem cell transplant. These receptors were taken from a boy younger than two who had a stem cell transplant for SCID, so the T cells may come from the graft donor.

The chain combines TRBV7-8 with TRBJ2-7, with no clear D. With 2 bases removed from V and 3 bases from J, the gap between germline ends came to 11 bases. Per the germline V gene, CDR1 is SGHVS and CDR2 is FQNEAQ. The CDR3 has 14 amino acids. The CDR3 sequence is CASSLLTPFYEQYF. As DNA, the CDR3 is TGTGCCAGCAGCTTACTAACCCCATTCTACGAGCAGTACTTC.

This clonotype was recorded only once. The rearrangement uses TRBV9 and TRBJ1-2, with D maybe TRBD1 (5 bases). This CDR3 is 15 amino acids long. Germline values: CDR1 SGDLS, CDR2 YYNGEE. Trimming pared 3 bases from V and 4 bases from J, leaving 16 bases between. The CDR3 spells CASSAEAGPLYGYTF. The CDR3 DNA is TGTGCCAGCAGCGCGGAGGCAGGGCCCCTCTATGGCTACACCTTC.

The V call is TRBV5-1, the J call TRBJ2-7; the match to TRBD1 covers 8 bases. This CDR3 contains 14 residues. The junction had 7 bases not matched to a gene; V was cut back by 4 bases and J by 4 bases. From germline, CDR1 is SGHRS and CDR2 YFSETQ. The CDR3 DNA is TGCGCCAGCAGCATCCCGGGACAGGAATACGAGCAGTACTTC. This sequence encodes CASSIPGQEYEQYF.

The sample holds a few counts of this clonotype. The chain carries TRBV6-2 or TRBV6-3 and TRBJ1-5; weak D call: TRBD1 (5 bases). V was clipped by 0 bases and J by 2 bases, with 11 bases between them. Germline loops: CDR1 MNHEY, CDR2 SVGEGT. The CDR3 covers 16 residues. The CDR3 sequence is CASSYSGHKRNQPQHF. The CDR3 nucleotides are TGTGCCAGCAGTTACTCTGGACACAAACGCAATCAGCCCCAGCATTTT.

This chain links TRBV12-3 or TRBV12-4 with TRBJ2-5; tentatively, D is TRBD1 (6 bases). The V end lost 3 bases, the J end lost 4 bases, and 15 bases lay between the germline ends. The CDR3 sequence is 15 residues long. The CDR3 bases are TGTGCCAGCAGTTTCCTGTCTCAGGGGATAGAGACCCAGTACTTC. Translation: CASSFLSQGIETQYF.

This clonotype was counted ten times or more. V gene TRBV2 combines with J gene TRBJ2-3; D is ambiguous. The CDR3 contains 12 residues. The V gene's germline CDR1 is SNHLY and CDR2 FYNNEI. V gave up 6 bases and J gave up 4 bases, with 8 bases separating them. Written as DNA, the CDR3 is TGTGCCAGCAGGGGGTTGGCAGATACGCAGTATTTT. It encodes CASRGLADTQYF.

This clonotype showed up many times. The chain combines TRBV11-2 with TRBJ1-5; D is perhaps TRBD1 (6 bases). Trimming left V 0 bases short and J 10 bases short, with 16 bases between. The CDR3 consists of 15 residues. Per the germline V gene, CDR1 is SGHAT and CDR2 is FQNNGV. CDR3 amino acids: CASSLDGGGGTPQHF. DNA for the CDR3: TGTGCCAGCAGCTTAGATGGAGGGGGGGGGACACCCCAGCATTTT.

This chain connects TRBV28 to TRBJ2-7; 7 bases map to TRBD1. This CDR3 is built from 14 residues. Trimming removed 7 bases from V and 3 bases from J; junction bases left unmatched: 9. Looked up from germline, CDR1 is MDHEN and CDR2 is SYDVKM. CDR3 DNA sequence: TGTGCCAGCATTTCTCCGGGACAGCACTACGAGCAGTACTTC. Translating it yields CASISPGQHYEQYF.

The rearrangement joins TRBV5-1 to TRBJ2-5, with unresolved D. The V and J ends lost 2 bases and 5 bases respectively, with 19 bases between them. This CDR3 has 16 residues. Germline CDR1 is SGHRS and CDR2 is YFSETQ. Here the CDR3 DNA reads TGCGCCAGCAGCTTCGGAACCCCAGTAGGTCGGGAGACCCAGTACTTC. Protein: CASSFGTPVGRETQYF.